The clone carrying this TCR beta chain was seen many times. The data are from a study of Graves' ophthalmopathy and Graves' hyperthyroidism. Using RNA transcripts, the TCR beta CDR3 regions were amplified. The first-round RT-PCR employed HTBI primers together with the Qiagen OneStep RT-PCR kit. A multiplex PCR was then performed as the second round. MiXCR, applied by TCRdb to the multiplex PCR reads, yields one record per CDR3 protein. Here the sample spans around 1,000,000 distinct CDR3 sequences, 35% to 40% being singletons. Trimming removed 5 bases at V and 5 bases at J, with 12 bases between. CDR1 SGHTA and CDR2 FQGNSA come from the germline V gene. The CDR3 consists of 13 residues. Other autoimmune diseases, uncontrolled infections, pregnancy and lactation each led to patient exclusion.

This TCR was recovered from an adult man with Graves' hyperthyroidism. The chain is built from TRBV7-2 and TRBJ1-1; D is unresolved. Sequenced sample: peripheral blood or thyroid tissue (not recorded which). Written as DNA, the CDR3 is TGTGCCAGCAGCGGGCAGAGAAGGACTGAAGCTTTCTTT. Its translation: CASSGQRRTEAFF.